This T cell receptor (beta chain) was recorded in a study of shared clonotypes between healthy human individuals. Libraries were prepared by immunoSEQ multiplex PCR; TCRdb keeps only in-frame clonotypes and omits some of them. Among roughly 500,000 clones listed, 90% to 97% were seen once. J gave up 6 bases and V 4 bases, and 11 bases lay outside the gene matches. CDR1 MNHNS and CDR2 SASEGT come from the germline V gene. The CDR3 extends over 16 amino acids. The chain joins TRBV6-1 to TRBJ2-1; TRBD2 agrees at 8 bases. This clonotype originated in a woman in her 30s in good health. Sequenced: naive CD4+ T cells sorted from blood. The subset here: CD45RA+ positively selected. The CDR3 DNA follows: TGTGCCAGCAGTGTCAGTAGCGGGACGGGTGGCAATGAGCAGTTCTTC. This sequence encodes CASSVSSGTGGNEQFF.